Listed below are T cell receptor beta chains from one sample, sequenced in a study of blood T cell repertoires in COVID-19. Sequenced by immunoSEQ multiplex PCR; TCRdb stores in-frame clones only, minus some. The sample has around 160,000 clones, 70% to 90% seen once; the top ten hold around 3.1%. Sequencing was carried out using peripheral blood. All receptors come from a woman aged 40 to 50 with active or convalescent COVID-19. The CDR3 runs from the conserved cysteine through the conserved F or W. D genes are given only for firm matches. Expanded clones get a size class; other rows say once, few or many, or leave the size out.

j_call v_call clone_size d_call cdr3_aa cdr3_nt
TRBJ1-4 TRBV4-3 NA TRBD1 CASSLQTGVGEKLFF TGCGCCAGCAGCCTCCAGACAGGGGTTGGCGAAAAACTGTTTTTT
TRBJ1-2 TRBV6-5 NA NA CASRYGGTSYGYTF TGTGCCAGCAGGTACGGGGGGACGTCCTATGGCTACACCTTC
TRBJ1-1 TRBV18 NA NA CASLERARDSEAFF TGTGCCAGCTTAGAACGGGCCAGGGACTCTGAAGCTTTCTTT
TRBJ2-1 TRBV19 NA TRBD1 CASSQRAGGTQLQGQFF TGTGCCAGTAGCCAAAGGGCAGGGGGTACTCAGTTACAAGGGCAGTTCTTC
TRBJ1-3 TRBV6-5 NA TRBD1 CASSPWGQAGNTIYF TGTGCCAGCAGTCCCTGGGGACAGGCTGGAAACACCATATATTTT
TRBJ1-1 TRBV30 NA TRBD1 CARRGQGLSEAFF TGTGCTCGGAGGGGACAGGGCTTATCTGAAGCTTTCTTT
TRBJ2-1 TRBV5-1 NA NA CASSFEDTVGHRIF TGCGCCAGCAGCTTCGAGGACACGGTAGGACATAGGATCTTC
TRBJ1-1 TRBV7-9 once NA CASQRGSTNTEAFF TGTGCCAGCCAAAGGGGCAGTACGAACACTGAAGCTTTCTTT
TRBJ2-5 TRBV5-1 few TRBD1 CASSPGTGGEKTQYF TGCGCCAGCAGCCCAGGGACAGGGGGCGAAAAGACCCAGTACTTC
TRBJ1-6 TRBV30 NA TRBD1 CAWGLRTGLNSPLHF TGTGCCTGGGGCCTAAGGACAGGCCTGAATTCACCCCTCCACTTT
TRBJ1-3 TRBV5-1 NA TRBD1 CASSLNTGGQAPTSGNTIYF TGCGCCAGCAGCCTAAACACTGGGGGACAGGCCCCGACCTCTGGAAACACCATATATTTT
TRBJ1-1 TRBV5-4 NA NA CASSLGRLTEAFF TGTGCCAGCAGCTTAGGGAGGCTCACTGAAGCTTTCTTT
TRBJ1-1 TRBV27 NA NA CASRGQRRAFF TGTGCCAGCAGAGGACAGCGGAGAGCTTTCTTT
TRBJ1-2 TRBV19 NA NA CASSATGYYTGYTF TGTGCCAGTAGTGCTACAGGTTATTATACGGGCTACACCTTC
TRBJ1-2 TRBV5-4 NA NA CASSWRGGADGYTF TGTGCCAGCAGCTGGCGGGGGGGCGCGGATGGCTACACCTTC
TRBJ2-1 TRBV6-1 NA TRBD2 CASSDPGREQFF TGTGCCAGCAGTGACCCCGGGAGGGAGCAGTTCTTC
TRBJ1-2 TRBV10-1 NA NA CASSEGPGYGYTF TGCGCCAGCAGTGAGGGACCGGGGTATGGCTACACCTTC
TRBJ1-2 TRBV5-6 NA TRBD1 CASSRAGGSHGYTF TGTGCCAGCAGCCGGGCAGGGGGAAGTCATGGCTACACCTTC
TRBJ2-7 TRBV6-5 NA NA CASSPRNEQYF TGTGCCAGCAGTCCCAGGAACGAGCAGTACTTC
TRBJ1-2 TRBV3-1/TRBV3-2 NA NA CASSQSQGLGYTF TGTGCCAGCAGCCAATCACAGGGTCTGGGCTACACCTTC
TRBJ2-2 TRBV24-1 NA TRBD1 CATSDWGGTGLSGELFF TGTGCCACCAGTGATTGGGGCGGGACAGGTCTGTCCGGGGAGCTGTTTTTT
TRBJ1-2 TRBV9 NA NA CASNAGEGGYTF TGTGCCAGCAATGCAGGGGAAGGCGGCTACACCTTC
TRBJ2-7 TRBV19 NA NA CASSNTGYEQYF TGTGCCAGTAGTAACACGGGTTACGAGCAGTACTTC
TRBJ2-5 TRBV18 NA NA CASSSQGGSETQYF TGTGCCAGCTCATCACAGGGGGGGTCGGAGACCCAGTACTTC
TRBJ2-1 TRBV27 few TRBD2 CASSFTGLAGGPRYNEQFF TGTGCCAGCAGCTTCACCGGACTAGCGGGAGGACCGAGGTACAATGAGCAGTTCTTC
TRBJ1-1 TRBV29-1 NA NA CSVEPARGGLTEAFF TGCAGCGTTGAACCGGCCAGGGGTGGCCTCACTGAAGCTTTCTTT